The 6 T cell receptor beta chains listed next were all sequenced from one sample in a study of shared clonotypes between healthy human individuals. Sequencing was performed with immunoSEQ multiplex PCR; in TCRdb, only in-frame clones are kept and a portion is missing. The sample consists of around 510,000 clones, approximately 95% of them appearing once. The sequenced sample was naive CD4+ T cells sorted from blood. Subset here: CD45RA+ positively selected. Receptors were obtained from a woman in her twenties or thirties in good health.

This chain connects TRBV4-2 to TRBJ2-3, with 12 bases aligning to TRBD2. V shed 4 bases and J 7 bases; nucleotides not matched to a gene: 9. The CDR3 length is 16 residues. Germline lookup yields CDR1 LGHNA and CDR2 YNFKEQ. CDR3: CASSPRLAGVSNTQYF. The CDR3 DNA reads as TGTGCCAGCAGCCCCAGACTAGCGGGAGTATCAAATACGCAGTATTTT.

The CDR3, as DNA: TGTGCCAACCAGGGACGGAAAAATATTAGCAATCAGCCCCAGCATTTT. It specifies CANQGRKNISNQPQHF. This chain joins TRBV19 and TRBJ1-5; the D gene is possibly TRBD1 (5 bases). Looked up from germline, CDR1 is LNHDA and CDR2 is SQIVND (reference sequence). V was clipped by 10 bases and J by 0 bases, with 19 bases between them. The CDR3 runs 16 residues.

The chain has TRBV2 and TRBJ2-3; 9 nucleotides match TRBD1. The CDR3 has 17 residues. In germline, CDR1 is SNHLY, CDR2 FYNNEI. Unmatched junction bases numbered 8, after V lost 2 bases and J lost 2 bases. The CDR3 spells CASSELGGQGFTDTQYF. As DNA, the CDR3 is TGTGCCAGCAGTGAACTAGGGGGACAGGGATTCACAGATACGCAGTATTTT.

As regards this clone: Different DNA sequences within this sample yield the same CDR3. The rearrangement joins TRBV19 to TRBJ1-4; 9 bases fit TRBD1. V trimming: 6 bases; J trimming: 5 bases; junction bases outside the gene matches: 4. Germline loops: CDR1 LNHDA, CDR2 SQIVND (reference sequence). This CDR3 comprises 14 residues. The CDR3 spells CASSSGTGNEKLFF. CDR3 nucleotides: TGTGCCAGTAGCTCCGGGACAGGGAATGAAAAACTGTTTTTT. Drawing the rest from reference TRBV19 and TRBJ1-4, the complete variable domain is DGGITQSPKYLFRKEGQNVTLSCEQNLNHDAMYWYRQDPGQGLRLIYYSQIVNDFQKGDIAEGYSVSREKKESFPLTVTSAQKNPTAFYLCASSSGTGNEKLFFGSGTQLSVL.

This clone has only one observation. V gene TRBV2 combines with J gene TRBJ2-2, with D tentatively TRBD1 or TRBD2 (5 bases each). CDR3 size: 15 residues. V shed 6 bases and J shed 4 bases, with 15 bases lying between them. Germline CDR1 reads SNHLY; CDR2 reads FYNNEI. The CDR3, as DNA: TGTGCCAGCAGCCCAGGGAGTTATATCACCGGGGAGCTGTTTTTT. This codes for CASSPGSYITGELFF. The full variable domain, completed using reference TRBV2 and TRBJ2-2, is EPEVTQTPSHQVTQMGQEVILRCVPISNHLYFYWYRQILGQKVEFLVSFYNNEISEKSEIFDDQFSVERPDGSNFTLKIRSTKLEDSAMYFCASSPGSYITGELFFGEGSRLTVL.

This clone occurred once. The chain is built from TRBV7-9 and TRBJ1-3; 9 nucleotides agree with TRBD1. Germline lookup yields CDR1 SEHNR and CDR2 FQNEAQ (reference sequence). This CDR3 contains 15 residues. V was pared by 5 bases and J by 2 bases, with 4 bases of the junction left unmatched. The CDR3 sequence is CASSPRDRAGNTIYF. CDR3 in DNA: TGTGCCAGCAGCCCCCGGGACAGGGCTGGAAACACCATATATTTT.